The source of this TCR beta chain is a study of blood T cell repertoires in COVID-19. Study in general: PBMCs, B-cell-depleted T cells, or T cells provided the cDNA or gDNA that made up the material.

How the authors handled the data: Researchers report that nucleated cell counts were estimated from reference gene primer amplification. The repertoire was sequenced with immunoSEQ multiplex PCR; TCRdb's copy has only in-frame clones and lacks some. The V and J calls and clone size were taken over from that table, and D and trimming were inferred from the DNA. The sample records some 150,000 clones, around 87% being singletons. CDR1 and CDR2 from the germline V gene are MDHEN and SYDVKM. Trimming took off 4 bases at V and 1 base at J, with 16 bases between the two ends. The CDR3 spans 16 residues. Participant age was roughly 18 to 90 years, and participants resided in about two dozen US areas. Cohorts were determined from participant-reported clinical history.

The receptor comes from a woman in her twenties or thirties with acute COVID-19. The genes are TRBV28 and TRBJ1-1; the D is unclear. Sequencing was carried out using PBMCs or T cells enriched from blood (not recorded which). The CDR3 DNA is TGTGCCAGCAGTTCGGCGGCTCACGAGGGGAACACTGAAGCTTTCTTT. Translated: CASSSAAHEGNTEAFF. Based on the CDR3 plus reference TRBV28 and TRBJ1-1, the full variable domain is DVKVTQSSRYLVKRTGEKVFLECVQDMDHENMFWYRQDPGLGLRLIYFSYDVKMKEKGDIPEGYSVSREKKERFSLILESASTNQTSMYLCASSSAAHEGNTEAFFGQGTRLTVV.